Listed here is a single TCR beta chain. Its specificity is not known. Both 60 Vbeta primers and 13 Jbeta primers went into the PCR. This table comes from immunoSEQ multiplex PCR, and its TCRdb copy is limited to in-frame clones, with some not included. Of 85,000 to 100,000 clones listed, approximately 78% are singletons. The CDR3 contains 15 residues. Germline V gives CDR1 ENHRY, CDR2 SYGVKD. V dropped 3 bases and J dropped 5; count of bases not matched to a gene: 7. This sample is drawn from a study of cytomegalovirus exposure and HLA in healthy donors. Points from the study as a whole: A few V segments could not be told apart, such as TRBV6-2 and TRBV6-3, and were left out.

The rearrangement links TRBV10-3 to TRBJ1-1; the match to TRBD1 covers 9 bases. The TCR was taken from a woman aged 55-69 years in good health and CMV-seronegative. Source material: PBMCs. The CDR3 protein is CAISDTGTGRTEAFF. CDR3 DNA: TGTGCCATCAGTGATACAGGGACAGGGAGGACTGAAGCTTTCTTT.